This passage covers 3 T cell receptor beta chains from one sample sequenced in a study of Ad26.COV2.S vaccination and SARS-CoV-2 variants. Sequencing used immunoSEQ multiplex PCR; TCRdb keeps in-frame clones, though not all of them. The top ten hold about 2.5% of the sample, which has hundreds of thousands of clones, about 91% seen once. Treatment here: about 20 received Ad26.COV2.S at low or high dose, single or two shots; five or six received placebo; per-sample allocation not given. Following the first vaccine or placebo injection, samples were taken on day 63. The material sequenced was peripheral blood, taken in a trial of Ad26.COV2.S vaccine versus placebo. Source of these receptors: a person between 18 and 60 years old who received the Ad26.COV2.S COVID-19 vaccine or a placebo.

This chain joins TRBV7-2 and TRBJ2-7, with 12 positions matching TRBD2. From germline, CDR1 is SGHTA and CDR2 FQGNSA. The CDR3 covers 13 residues. With 4 bases clipped from V and 7 bases from J, the junction kept 2 bases outside the gene matches. CDR3 residues: CASSSGLAGEQYV. Here the CDR3 DNA reads TGTGCCAGCAGCTCGGGACTAGCGGGTGAGCAGTACGTC.

The chain recombines TRBV9 with TRBJ2-5; TRBD1 or TRBD2 may be the D gene (5 bases each). Trimming stripped 3 bases from V and 2 bases from J, with 14 bases between. CDR1 is SGDLS, CDR2 YYNGEE, per germline. This CDR3 is built from 15 residues. CDR3 coding DNA: TGTGCCAGCAGCGACCTCCGGGACGGACAAGAGACCCAGTACTTC. This sequence encodes CASSDLRDGQETQYF. The whole variable domain, filled in from reference TRBV9 and TRBJ2-5, reads DSGVTQTPKHLITATGQRVTLRCSPRSGDLSVYWYQQSLDQGLQFLIQYYNGEERAKGNILERFSAQQFPDLHSELNLSSLELGDSALYFCASSDLRDGQETQYFGPGTRLLVL.

The V call is TRBV5-4, the J call TRBJ2-1; D is possibly TRBD2 (6 bases). Looked up from germline, CDR1 is SGHNT and CDR2 is YYREEE (reference sequence). The V end lost 0 bases, the J end lost 15 bases, and 16 bases lay between the germline ends. There are 13 residues in the CDR3. In nucleotides, the CDR3 is TGTGCCAGCAGCTTGGTCTATTCGGGAGATCTGTTCTTC. It specifies CASSLVYSGDLFF. The whole variable domain, remainder taken from reference TRBV5-4 and TRBJ2-1, is ETGVTQSPTHLIKTRGQQVTLRCSSQSGHNTVSWYQQALGQGPQFIFQYYREEENGRGNFPPRFSGLQFPNYSSELNVNALELDDSALYLCASSLVYSGDLFFGPGTRLTVL.